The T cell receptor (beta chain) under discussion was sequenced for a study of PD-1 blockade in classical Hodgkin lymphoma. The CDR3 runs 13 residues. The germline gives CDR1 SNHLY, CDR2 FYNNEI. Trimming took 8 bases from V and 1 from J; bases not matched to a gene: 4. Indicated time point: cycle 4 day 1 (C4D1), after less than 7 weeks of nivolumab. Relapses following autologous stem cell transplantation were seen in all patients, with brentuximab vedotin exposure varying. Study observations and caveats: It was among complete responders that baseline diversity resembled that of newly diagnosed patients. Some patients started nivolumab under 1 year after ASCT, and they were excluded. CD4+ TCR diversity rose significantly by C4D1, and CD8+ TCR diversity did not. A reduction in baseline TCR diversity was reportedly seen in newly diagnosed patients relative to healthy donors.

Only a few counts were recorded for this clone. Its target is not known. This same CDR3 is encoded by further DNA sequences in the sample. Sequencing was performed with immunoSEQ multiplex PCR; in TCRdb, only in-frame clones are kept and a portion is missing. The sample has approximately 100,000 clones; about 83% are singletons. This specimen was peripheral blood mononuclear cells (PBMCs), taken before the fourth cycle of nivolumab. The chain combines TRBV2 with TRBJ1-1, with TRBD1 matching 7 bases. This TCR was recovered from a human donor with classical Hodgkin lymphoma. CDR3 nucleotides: TGTGCCAGCGAGGGACAGTCGAACACTGAAGCTTTCTTT. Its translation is CASEGQSNTEAFF. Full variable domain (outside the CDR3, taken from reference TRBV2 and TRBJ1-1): EPEVTQTPSHQVTQMGQEVILRCVPISNHLYFYWYRQILGQKVEFLVSFYNNEISEKSEIFDDQFSVERPDGSNFTLKIRSTKLEDSAMYFCASEGQSNTEAFFGQGTRLTVV.